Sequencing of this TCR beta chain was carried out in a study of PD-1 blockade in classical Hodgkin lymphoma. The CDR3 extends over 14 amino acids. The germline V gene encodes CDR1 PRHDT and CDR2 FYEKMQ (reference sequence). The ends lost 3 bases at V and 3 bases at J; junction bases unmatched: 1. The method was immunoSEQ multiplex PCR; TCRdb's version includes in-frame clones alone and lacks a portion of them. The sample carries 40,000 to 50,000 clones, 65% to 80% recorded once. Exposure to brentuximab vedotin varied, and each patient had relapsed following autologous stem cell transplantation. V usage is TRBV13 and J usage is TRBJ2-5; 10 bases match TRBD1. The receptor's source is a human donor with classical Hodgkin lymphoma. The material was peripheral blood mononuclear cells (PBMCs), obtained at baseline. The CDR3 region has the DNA TGTGCCAGCAGCTTGGGACAGGGGAAAGAGACCCAGTACTTC. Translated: CASSLGQGKETQYF.